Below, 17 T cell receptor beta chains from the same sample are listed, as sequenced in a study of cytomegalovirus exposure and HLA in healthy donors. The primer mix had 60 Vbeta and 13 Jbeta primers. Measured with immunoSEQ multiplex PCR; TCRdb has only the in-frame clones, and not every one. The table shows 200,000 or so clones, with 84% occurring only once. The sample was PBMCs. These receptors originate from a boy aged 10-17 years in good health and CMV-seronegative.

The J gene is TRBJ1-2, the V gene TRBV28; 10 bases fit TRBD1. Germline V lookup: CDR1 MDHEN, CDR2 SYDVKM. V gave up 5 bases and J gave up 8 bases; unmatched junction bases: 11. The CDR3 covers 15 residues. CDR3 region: CASSRAGSDRGGYTF. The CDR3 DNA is TGTGCCAGCAGTAGAGCAGGCTCGGACAGGGGGGGCTACACCTTC.

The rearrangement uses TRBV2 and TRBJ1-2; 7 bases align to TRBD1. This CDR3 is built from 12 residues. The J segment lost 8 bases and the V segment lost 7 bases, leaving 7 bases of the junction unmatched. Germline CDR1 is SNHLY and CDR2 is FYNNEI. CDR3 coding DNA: TGTGCCAGCAAGGGGACAGTAAACGGCTACACCTTC. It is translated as CASKGTVNGYTF. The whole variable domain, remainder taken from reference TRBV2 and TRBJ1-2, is EPEVTQTPSHQVTQMGQEVILRCVPISNHLYFYWYRQILGQKVEFLVSFYNNEISEKSEIFDDQFSVERPDGSNFTLKIRSTKLEDSAMYFCASKGTVNGYTFGSGTRLTVV.

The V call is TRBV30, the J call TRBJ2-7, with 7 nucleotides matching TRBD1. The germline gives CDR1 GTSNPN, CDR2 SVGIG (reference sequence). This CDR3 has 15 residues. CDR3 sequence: CALHYRGRSSYEQYF. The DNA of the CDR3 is TGTGCTTTACACTACAGGGGCCGAAGCTCCTACGAGCAGTACTTC.

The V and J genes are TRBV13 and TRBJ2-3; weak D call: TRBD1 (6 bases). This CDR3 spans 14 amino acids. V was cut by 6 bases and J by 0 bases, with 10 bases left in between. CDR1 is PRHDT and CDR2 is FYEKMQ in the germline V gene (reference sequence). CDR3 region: CASRWGLSTDTQYF. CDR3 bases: TGTGCCAGCAGGTGGGGGCTTAGCACAGATACGCAGTATTTT.

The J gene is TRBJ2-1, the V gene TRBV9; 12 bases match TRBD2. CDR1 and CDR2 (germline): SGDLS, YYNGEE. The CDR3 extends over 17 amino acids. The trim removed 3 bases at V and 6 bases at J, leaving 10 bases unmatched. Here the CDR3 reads CASSERRTSGTGNEQFF. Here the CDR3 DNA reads TGTGCCAGCAGCGAGCGACGGACTAGCGGGACCGGCAATGAGCAGTTCTTC.

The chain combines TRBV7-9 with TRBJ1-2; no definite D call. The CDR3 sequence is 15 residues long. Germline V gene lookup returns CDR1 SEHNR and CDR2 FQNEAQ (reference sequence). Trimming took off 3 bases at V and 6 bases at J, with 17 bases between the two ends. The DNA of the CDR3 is TGTGCCAGCAGCTTTTCGCCCTCGGCGGAGGATGGCTACACCTTC. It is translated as CASSFSPSAEDGYTF.

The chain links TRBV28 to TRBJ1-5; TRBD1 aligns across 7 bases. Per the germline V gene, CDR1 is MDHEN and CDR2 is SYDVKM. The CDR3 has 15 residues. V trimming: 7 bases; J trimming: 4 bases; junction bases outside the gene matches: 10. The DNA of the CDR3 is TGTGCCAGCATCAAGACAGGGACCCGGAATCAGCCCCAGCATTTT. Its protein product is CASIKTGTRNQPQHF.

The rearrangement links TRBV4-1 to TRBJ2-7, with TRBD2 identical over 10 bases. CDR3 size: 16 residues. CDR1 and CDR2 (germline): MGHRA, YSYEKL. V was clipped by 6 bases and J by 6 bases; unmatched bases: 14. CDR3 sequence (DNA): TGCGCCAGCAGTAACGCTCTAGCGGGAGCTCTTCGCGAGCAGTACTTC. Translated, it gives CASSNALAGALREQYF.

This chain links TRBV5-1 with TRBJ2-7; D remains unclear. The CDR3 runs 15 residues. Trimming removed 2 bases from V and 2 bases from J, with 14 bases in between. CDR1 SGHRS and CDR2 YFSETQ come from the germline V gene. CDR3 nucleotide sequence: TGCGCCAGCAGCTTAAATCCCATGGGCCCCTACGAGCAGTACTTC. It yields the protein CASSLNPMGPYEQYF.

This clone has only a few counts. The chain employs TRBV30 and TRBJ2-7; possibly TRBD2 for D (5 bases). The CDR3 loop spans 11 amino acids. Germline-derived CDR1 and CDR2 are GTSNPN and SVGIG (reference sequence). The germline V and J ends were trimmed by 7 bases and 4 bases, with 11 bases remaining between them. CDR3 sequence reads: CALIRGYEQYF. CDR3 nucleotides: TGTGCCTTGATTAGAGGGTACGAGCAGTACTTC.

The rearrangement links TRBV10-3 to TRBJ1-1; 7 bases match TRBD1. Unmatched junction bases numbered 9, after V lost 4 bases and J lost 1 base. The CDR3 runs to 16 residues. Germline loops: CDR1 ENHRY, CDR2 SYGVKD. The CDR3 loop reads CAISGAKGGPNTEAFF. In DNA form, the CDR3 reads TGTGCCATCAGTGGAGCTAAAGGGGGCCCGAACACTGAAGCTTTCTTT.

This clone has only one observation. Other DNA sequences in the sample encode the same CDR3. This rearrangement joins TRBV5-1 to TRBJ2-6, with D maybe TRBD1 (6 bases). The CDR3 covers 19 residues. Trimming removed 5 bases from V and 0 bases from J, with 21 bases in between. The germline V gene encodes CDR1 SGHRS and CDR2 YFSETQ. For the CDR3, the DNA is TGCGCCAGCAGTCCTGACGGGACACCAGATTTCTCTGGGGCCAACGTCCTGACTTTC. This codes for CASSPDGTPDFSGANVLTF.

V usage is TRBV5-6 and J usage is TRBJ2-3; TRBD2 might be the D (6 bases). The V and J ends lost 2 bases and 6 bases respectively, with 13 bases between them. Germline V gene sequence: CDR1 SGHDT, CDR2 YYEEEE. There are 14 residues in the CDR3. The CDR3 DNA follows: TGTGCCAGCAGCTTATACGCTGCGGGGGATACGCAGTATTTT. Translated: CASSLYAAGDTQYF.

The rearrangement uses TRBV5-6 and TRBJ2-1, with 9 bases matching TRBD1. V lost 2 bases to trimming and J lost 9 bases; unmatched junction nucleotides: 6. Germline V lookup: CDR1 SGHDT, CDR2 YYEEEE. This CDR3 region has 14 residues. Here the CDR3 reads CASSLGQGYAEQFF. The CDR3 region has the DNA TGTGCCAGCAGCTTAGGACAGGGGTATGCTGAGCAGTTCTTC.

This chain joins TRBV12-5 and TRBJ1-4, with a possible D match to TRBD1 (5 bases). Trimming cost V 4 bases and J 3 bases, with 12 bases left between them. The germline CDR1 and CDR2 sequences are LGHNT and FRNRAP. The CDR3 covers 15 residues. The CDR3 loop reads CASGSSRAANEKLFF. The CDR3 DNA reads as TGTGCTAGTGGTTCCTCCAGGGCAGCTAATGAAAAACTGTTTTTT.

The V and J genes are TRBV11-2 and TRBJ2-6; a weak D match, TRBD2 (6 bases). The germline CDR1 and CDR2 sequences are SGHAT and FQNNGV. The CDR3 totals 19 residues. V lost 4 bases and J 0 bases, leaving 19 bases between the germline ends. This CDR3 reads CASSSPSLAPSSGANVLTF. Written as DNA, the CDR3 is TGTGCCAGCAGCTCCCCCAGTCTAGCGCCGAGCTCTGGGGCCAACGTCCTGACTTTC.

The CDR3 spells CAIGTGTGGTNTGELFF. The CDR3 bases are TGTGCCATCGGGACCGGGACAGGGGGCACGAACACCGGGGAGCTGTTTTTT. The chain joins TRBV10-3 to TRBJ2-2; 12 nucleotides agree with TRBD1. With 8 bases clipped from V and 0 bases from J, the junction kept 7 bases outside the gene matches. Germline V gene data show CDR1 as ENHRY and CDR2 as SYGVKD. The CDR3 sequence is 17 residues long.